Given below is one T cell receptor beta chain in context. Its antigen is not identified. These data are taken from a study of vaccination effects on CD4 cells after COVID-19. Regarding the study as a whole: Sampling in the study covered few convalescent patients and included no early post-infection timepoints.

The protocol was immunoSEQ multiplex PCR, while the TCRdb copy is restricted to in-frame clones and leaves out a portion. The table shows over 20,000 clones, with around 70% occurring only once. Antigen-specific CD4+ T cell clonotypes were called by their expansion after viral peptide-pool culture in ViraFEST. At the end of 10 days of culture, CD4+ T cells were isolated. Wells of roughly 2 million PBMC each were grown with about 9.3 IU/ml IL-2 and approximately 9.5 ug/ml peptides. The authors replaced half the medium with IL-2 medium on days 3 and 7. The sample consisted of CD4+ T cells from PBMCs cultured with HCoV-229E spike peptides, taken before COVID-19 vaccination. This receptor was identified in a human donor who received a COVID-19 vaccine.

CDR3 DNA: TGCGCCAGCAGCTTGCTCGTGAATGAGCAGTTCTTC. The encoded protein is CASSLLVNEQFF. The rearrangement uses TRBV5-1 and TRBJ2-1; D unresolved. Trimming left V 1 base short and J 7 bases short, with 6 bases between. The germline CDR1 and CDR2 sequences are SGHRS and YFSETQ. The CDR3 totals 12 residues.